This TCR beta chain was identified in a study of blood T cell repertoires in COVID-19. Study-level background: Samples came from the United States, Italy and Spain, spanning acute and convalescent COVID-19.

This clone came up a few times. The assay was immunoSEQ multiplex PCR, and TCRdb's table has in-frame clones only and misses some. The table has about 52,000 clones, about 79% seen once; the top ten hold roughly 12%. Followed over time, Seattle patients had been enrolled while infection was active. V was shortened by 0 bases and J by 8 bases, with 13 bases between the two germline ends. This CDR3 is built from 14 residues. Per the germline V gene, CDR1 is LGHNA and CDR2 is YSLEER. This receptor was taken from an elderly man with COVID-19, enrolled during active disease. The source material was peripheral blood. V gene TRBV4-3 combines with J gene TRBJ1-2; weak D call: TRBD1 (5 bases). CDR3 DNA: TGCGCCAGCAGCCAAGACTGGGACTCAGGGGGCTACACCTTC. Protein sequence: CASSQDWDSGGYTF.